These 11 T cell receptor beta chains came from one sample sequenced in a study of T cells in women clearing cervical HPV infection (dated by TCRdb to 2016 to 2019). Library method: the immunoSEQ multiplex PCR assay. TCRdb stores this immuneACCESS table with in-frame sequences only. Part of the clones is absent; in the studies checked, under half of the shortfall reflects unresolved V genes, and no reason is known for the rest. The sample's clone listing holds about 18,000 clones. The biggest ten clones account for approximately 14% of the sample. The sequenced material came from blood buffy coat. Receptor source: a woman between 18 and 69 years old with a cervical HPV16 infection that either progressed to CIN3+ or cleared (not recorded which).

As to this clone: The read is 3 residues too short to cover the CDR3 end, so that end is filled in from the germline J gene. The V gene is TRBV7-2, the J gene TRBJ1-3; 9 bases map to TRBD1. The CDR3 has 15 residues. V shed 5 bases and J 3 bases; nucleotides not matched to a gene: 5. The germline V gene encodes CDR1 SGHTA and CDR2 FQGNSA. CDR3: CASSKQGARGNTIYF. The CDR3 DNA, read in part, is TGTGCCAGCAGCAAACAGGGGGCGCGTGGAAACACC.

About this clone: The read gets to within 3 residues of the CDR3 end, and the germline J gene fills in the rest. The chain is built from TRBV7-2 and TRBJ2-4; 7 bases fit TRBD1. There are 15 residues in the CDR3. The germline gives CDR1 SGHTA, CDR2 FQGNSA. CDR3 DNA (partial): TGTGCCAGCAGCCCCCCCCTGGGACAGACTTCTGGT. Its translation: CASSPPLGQTSG. The whole CDR3 is CASSPPLGQTSGQYF. The full variable domain, with the rest looked up from reference TRBV7-2 and TRBJ2-4, is GAGVSQSPSNKVTEKGKDVELRCDPISGHTALYWYRQSLGQGLEFLIYFQGNSAPDKSGLPSDRFSAERTGGSVSTLTIQRTQQEDSAVYLCASSPPLGQTSGQYFGAGTRLSVL.

Comment on this clone: The CDR3 end is not reached by the read, which stops 3 residues before it; the germline J gene fills it in. V usage is TRBV7-9 and J usage is TRBJ2-2; a possible D gene is TRBD1 (5 bases). Trimming stripped 0 bases from V and 5 bases from J, with 10 bases between. Per germline, CDR1 SEHNR and CDR2 FQNEAQ (reference sequence). The CDR3 extends over 15 amino acids. The CDR3 DNA, read in part, is TGTGCCAGCAGCTTAGCAACAGGTTGGACCGGGGAG. Amino acid sequence: CASSLATGWTGE. The entire CDR3 protein reads CASSLATGWTGELFF.

CDR3 amino acids: CASSPGQSSKGNEKLFF. CDR3 DNA (partial): TGCGCCAGCAGCCCAGGACAGAGTTCTAAGGGGAATGAAAAA. V gene TRBV5-1 combines with J gene TRBJ1-4; D is perhaps TRBD1 (6 bases). The read ends 3 residues shy of where the CDR3 ends; the end is completed using the germline J gene. Germline CDR1 is SGHRS and CDR2 is YFSETQ. The V and J ends lost 4 bases and 5 bases respectively, with 21 bases between them. The CDR3 loop spans 17 amino acids.

About this clone itself: The read falls 3 residues short of the CDR3 end, and the missing part is taken from the germline J gene. This rearrangement joins TRBV6-4 to TRBJ2-2, with D uncertain. Germline V CDR1 and CDR2: MRHNA, SNTAGT. V lost 6 bases to trimming and J lost 3 bases, with 11 bases between them. This CDR3 has 14 residues. CDR3 DNA (partial): TGTGCCAGCAGACAGACATTCTACACCGGGGAG. Translating gives CASRQTFYTGE. The whole CDR3 reads CASRQTFYTGELFF.

About this clone itself: The junction does not match germline at one end; this may be a read error. The read ends 3 residues early relative to the CDR3; the germline J gene fills the gap. This chain joins TRBV20-1 and TRBJ2-5, with 12 bases that match TRBD2. The CDR3 covers 17 residues. Germline assignment: CDR1 DFQATT and CDR2 SNEGSKA (reference sequence). CDR3 bases read: TGCAGTGCTAGTAGTCTAGCGGGAGGGCCGCGGGAAGATACC. Residues: CSASSLAGGPREDT. The whole CDR3 sequence is CSASSLAGGPREDTQYF.

Concerning this clone: The read halts 3 residues ahead of the CDR3 end, with the missing end drawn from the germline J gene. The V gene is TRBV20-1, the J gene TRBJ2-1; 14 positions agree with TRBD2. The CDR3 is made up of 17 amino acids. Germline CDR1 DFQATT, CDR2 SNEGSKA (reference sequence). Trimming at V came to 0 bases and at J to 8 bases, leaving 9 bases not matched to a gene. The CDR3 bases that were read are TGCAGTGCTAGAGATGCGACTAGCGGGGGGGCAGGCGATGAG. As protein: CSARDATSGGAGDE. In full, the CDR3 reads CSARDATSGGAGDEQFF.

A remark on this clone: With the read ending 3 residues before the CDR3 end, the germline J gene is used to fill in that end. The chain uses TRBV7-3 and TRBJ2-2, with D perhaps TRBD2 (6 bases). Germline assignment: CDR1 SGHTA and CDR2 FQGTGA. The CDR3 extends over 16 amino acids. V lost 2 bases and J 7 bases, leaving 17 bases between the germline ends. The CDR3 bases that were read are TGTGCCAGCAGCTTATACGACGGGGGTTCCGGCGGGGAG. It yields the protein CASSLYDGGSGGE. The entire CDR3 reads CASSLYDGGSGGELFF.

Of note for this clone: The read halts 3 residues ahead of the CDR3 end, with the missing end drawn from the germline J gene. This chain uses TRBV10-3 with TRBJ2-7; 10 bases agree with TRBD2. This CDR3 is 17 amino acids long. V was clipped by 5 bases and J by 5 bases; unmatched bases: 15. Germline CDR1 and CDR2: ENHRY and SYGVKD. CDR3: CAISKGGEASGSHEQYF. CDR3 DNA, as far as it was read: TGTGCCATCAGTAAGGGAGGCGAGGCTAGCGGGAGCCACGAG.

Of note for this clone: The missing CDR3 end, 3 residues past where the read stops, is filled in from the germline J gene. This chain links TRBV7-2 with TRBJ1-1; weak D call: TRBD1 (5 bases). This CDR3 has 14 amino acids. Germline assignment: CDR1 SGHTA and CDR2 FQGNSA. The V and J ends lost 1 base and 1 base respectively, with 7 bases between them. CDR3 protein: CASSLGGENTEAFF. CDR3 DNA (partial): TGTGCCAGCAGCTTAGGGGGCGAGAACACTGAA.

Note on this clone: Compared with germline, one end of the junction differs, possibly owing to a read error. The DNA ends 3 residues before the CDR3 does, and the rest of the CDR3 is filled in from the germline J gene. The rearrangement links TRBV4-2 to TRBJ2-3; 12 bases match TRBD2. The CDR3 sequence is 16 residues long. From germline, CDR1 is LGHNA and CDR2 YNFKEQ. CDR3 DNA (partial): TGCGCCAGCAGCCATCTCCTAGCGGGAGGGGCAGATACG. Translation gives CASSHLLAGGADT. Given in full, the CDR3 is CASSHLLAGGADTQYF.